Reported below is one TCR beta chain. V lost 5 bases to trimming and J lost 3 bases, with 6 bases between them. The germline CDR1 and CDR2 sequences are SGHRS and YFSETQ. CDR3 length: 11 residues. This sample is drawn from a study of OX40 agonist ivuxolimab in advanced cancers. Whole-study context: Patients took ivuxolimab, an agonistic anti-OX40 (CD134) antibody. Partial responses were observed in three patients, of whom one had hepatocellular carcinoma and two had cutaneous melanoma.

Some clones are missing from TCRdb's copy, which holds only in-frame ones; the method was immunoSEQ multiplex PCR. The data contain 50,000 to 55,000 clones, around nine tenths of them seen just once; the ten biggest clones take up approximately 1.5%. The chain employs TRBV5-1 and TRBJ2-7; D gene uncertain. The sequencing here drew on CD4+ or CD8+ T cells sorted from blood, taken in a trial of the OX40 agonist ivuxolimab. The TCR originated in an adult with an advanced solid tumor such as melanoma, head and neck, liver or kidney cancer. CDR3 region: CASSSGYEQYF. The CDR3 DNA is TGCGCCAGCAGTTCAGGCTACGAGCAGTACTTC.